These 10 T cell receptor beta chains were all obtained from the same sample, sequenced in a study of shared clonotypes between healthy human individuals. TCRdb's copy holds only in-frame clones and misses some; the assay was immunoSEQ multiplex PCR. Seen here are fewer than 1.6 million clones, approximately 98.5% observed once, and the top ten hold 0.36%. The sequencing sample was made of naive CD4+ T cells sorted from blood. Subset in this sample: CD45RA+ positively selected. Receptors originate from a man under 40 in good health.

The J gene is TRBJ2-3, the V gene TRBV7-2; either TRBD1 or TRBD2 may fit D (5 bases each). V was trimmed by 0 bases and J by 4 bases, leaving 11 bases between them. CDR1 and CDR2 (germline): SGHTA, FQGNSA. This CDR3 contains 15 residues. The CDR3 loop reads CASSLAGASADTQYF. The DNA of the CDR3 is TGTGCCAGCAGCTTAGCCGGGGCCTCGGCAGATACGCAGTATTTT.

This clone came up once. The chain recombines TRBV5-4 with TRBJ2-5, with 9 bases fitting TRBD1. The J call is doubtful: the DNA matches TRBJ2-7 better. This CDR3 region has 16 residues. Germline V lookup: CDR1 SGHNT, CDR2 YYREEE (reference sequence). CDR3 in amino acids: CASSWDRQGGVYEQYF. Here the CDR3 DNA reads TGTGCCAGCAGCTGGGACCGACAGGGGGGTGTCTACGAGCAGTACTTC.

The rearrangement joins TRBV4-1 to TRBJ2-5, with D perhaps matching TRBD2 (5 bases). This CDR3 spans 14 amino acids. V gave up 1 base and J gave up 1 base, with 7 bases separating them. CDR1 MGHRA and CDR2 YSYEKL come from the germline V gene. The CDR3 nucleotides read TGCGCCAGCAGCCAAGGAGGGATCCAAGAGACCCAGTACTTC. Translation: CASSQGGIQETQYF.

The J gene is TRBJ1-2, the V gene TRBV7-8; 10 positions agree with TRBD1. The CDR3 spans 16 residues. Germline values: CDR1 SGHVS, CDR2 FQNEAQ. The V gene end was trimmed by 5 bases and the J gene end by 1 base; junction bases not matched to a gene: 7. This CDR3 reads CASSPSTGGGNYGYTF. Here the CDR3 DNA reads TGTGCCAGCAGCCCCTCGACAGGGGGCGGTAACTATGGCTACACCTTC.

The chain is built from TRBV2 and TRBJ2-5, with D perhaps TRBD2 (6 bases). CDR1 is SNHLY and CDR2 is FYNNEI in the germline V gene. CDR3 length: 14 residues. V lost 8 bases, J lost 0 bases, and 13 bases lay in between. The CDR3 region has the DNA TGTGCCAGCGAGGGCGGGACGTACCAAGAGACCCAGTACTTC. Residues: CASEGGTYQETQYF.

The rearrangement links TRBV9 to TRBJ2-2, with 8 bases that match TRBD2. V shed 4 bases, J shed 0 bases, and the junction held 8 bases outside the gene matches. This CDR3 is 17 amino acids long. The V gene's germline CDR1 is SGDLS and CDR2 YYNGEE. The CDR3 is CASSREGGTPNTGELFF. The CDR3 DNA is TGTGCCAGCAGCCGGGAGGGGGGAACCCCGAACACCGGGGAGCTGTTTTTT.

CDR3: CASSLGQGTEQFF. DNA for the CDR3: TGTGCCAGCAGCTTAGGTCAGGGGACTGAGCAGTTCTTC. The chain combines TRBV7-6 with TRBJ2-1, with TRBD1 as a possible D gene (6 bases). CDR1 SGHVS and CDR2 FNYEAQ come from the germline V gene. The V end lost 1 base, the J end lost 9 bases, and 10 bases lay between the germline ends. The CDR3 runs 13 residues.

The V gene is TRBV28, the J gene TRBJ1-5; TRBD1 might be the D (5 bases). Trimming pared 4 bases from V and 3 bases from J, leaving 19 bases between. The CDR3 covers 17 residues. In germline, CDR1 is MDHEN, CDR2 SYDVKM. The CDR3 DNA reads TGTGCCAGCAGTTCAGGGATTATGAGGGGTTTCAATCAGCCCCAGCATTTT. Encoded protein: CASSSGIMRGFNQPQHF.

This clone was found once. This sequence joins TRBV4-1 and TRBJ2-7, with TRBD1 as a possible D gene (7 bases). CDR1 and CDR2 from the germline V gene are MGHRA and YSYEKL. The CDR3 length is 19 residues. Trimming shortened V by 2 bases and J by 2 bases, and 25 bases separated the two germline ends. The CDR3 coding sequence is TGCGCCAGCAGCCAATCTCCCCTTCAGGGGGGCAAGGTTACCTACGAGCAGTACTTC. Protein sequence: CASSQSPLQGGKVTYEQYF.

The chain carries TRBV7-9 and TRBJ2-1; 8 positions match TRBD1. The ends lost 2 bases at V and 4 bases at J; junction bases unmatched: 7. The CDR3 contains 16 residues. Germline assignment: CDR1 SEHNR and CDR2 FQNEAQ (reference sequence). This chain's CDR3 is CASSLFLGQGYNEQFF. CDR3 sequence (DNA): TGTGCCAGCAGCTTATTTTTAGGACAGGGTTACAATGAGCAGTTCTTC.